This T cell receptor (beta chain) was retrieved from a study of shared clonotypes between healthy human individuals. Overall study results and limits: The diversity represented, both genetic and in exposure history, was limited by few donors.

The study enrolled healthy HIV-negative adults without recent acute infections or vaccinations as donors. The donors were all Caucasian adults (living in Nashville, Tennessee). Roughly 90 million PBMCs served as the genomic DNA source for unsorted samples. Note on this clone: As yet, its antigen is unknown.

Profiling relied on immunoSEQ multiplex PCR, and the TCRdb table lists in-frame clones only, not all of them. The sample carries about 520,000 clones, approximately 80% recorded once. This receptor was taken from a woman aged 40 to 50 in good health. Some clones in this sample may be carry-over from other donors' samples. Sequencing was performed on PBMCs.

The CDR3 coding sequence is TGTGCCAGCAGCTTAGGGGGGCGGTCTAGCGGGAGTTTGGATACGCAGTATTTT. It codes for CASSLGGRSSGSLDTQYF. The rearrangement uses TRBV7-8 and TRBJ2-3; 10 bases map to TRBD2. Trimming cost V 1 base and J 6 bases; bases outside gene matches: 13. CDR3 size: 18 residues. Germline V gene lookup returns CDR1 SGHVS and CDR2 FQNEAQ. The full variable domain, completed using reference TRBV7-8 and TRBJ2-3, is GAGVSQSPRYKVAKRGQDVALRCDPISGHVSLFWYQQALGQGPEFLTYFQNEAQLDKSGLPSDRFFAERPEGSVSTLKIQRTQQEDSAVYLCASSLGGRSSGSLDTQYFGPGTRLTVL.